These T cell receptor beta chains were read from a single sample in a study of blood T cell repertoires in COVID-19. The table came from immunoSEQ multiplex PCR; TCRdb's copy has only in-frame clones and leaves some out. In the table there are approximately 200,000 clones, roughly 80% of which are singletons. The material sequenced was peripheral blood. Every receptor here comes from a woman aged 45 to 65 with acute or convalescent COVID-19. Each CDR3 is given with its conserved first and last residue. The order of the fields is CDR3 DNA, CDR3 protein, clone size, J gene, D gene, V gene. A D gene is named only where the DNA matches it firmly. Size is omitted from some rows. Given values are once, few, many or a class for expanded clones.

cdr3_nt: TGTGCCAGCAGTGAACCCACGTTGCGAGACTACGAGCAGTACTTC; cdr3_aa: CASSEPTLRDYEQYF; clone_size: .; j_call: TRBJ2-7; d_call: .; v_call: TRBV2
cdr3_nt: TGTGCCAGCAGTGAGGTTCGGACTTTGGGTTACAATGAGCAGTTCTTC; cdr3_aa: CASSEVRTLGYNEQFF; clone_size: .; j_call: TRBJ2-1; d_call: .; v_call: TRBV2
cdr3_nt: TGTGCCAGCAGCTTAGGGGGAGGGGACGAGCAGTACTTC; cdr3_aa: CASSLGGGDEQYF; clone_size: .; j_call: TRBJ2-7; d_call: TRBD2; v_call: TRBV11-3
cdr3_nt: TGTGCCAGCAGCACCCAGCTAGGGGTGCAAGAGACCCAGTACTTC; cdr3_aa: CASSTQLGVQETQYF; clone_size: once; j_call: TRBJ2-5; d_call: .; v_call: TRBV9
cdr3_nt: TGTGCCAGCAGCTTAGCGCTTACGGGAGAACGAAATGAGCAGTTCTTC; cdr3_aa: CASSLALTGERNEQFF; clone_size: .; j_call: TRBJ2-1; d_call: .; v_call: TRBV11-1
cdr3_nt: TGTGCCAGCAGTGAAGCTTTGAGGATTACGCAGTATTTT; cdr3_aa: CASSEALRITQYF; clone_size: .; j_call: TRBJ2-3; d_call: .; v_call: TRBV2
cdr3_nt: TGTGCCAGTAGTATCGGGACAGGGGTAGGAGATACGCAGTATTTT; cdr3_aa: CASSIGTGVGDTQYF; clone_size: .; j_call: TRBJ2-3; d_call: TRBD1; v_call: TRBV19
cdr3_nt: TGTGCCAGCTATCCGGGATTGGGAAACACCATATATTTT; cdr3_aa: CASYPGLGNTIYF; clone_size: few; j_call: TRBJ1-3; d_call: .; v_call: TRBV2
cdr3_nt: TGTGCCTGGGTGACAGGTCGATATGGCTACACCTTC; cdr3_aa: CAWVTGRYGYTF; clone_size: .; j_call: TRBJ1-2; d_call: .; v_call: TRBV30
cdr3_nt: TGTGCCAGCAGTTACAAAGGGAGACTAGCGGGGCCAACCTACGAGCAGTACTTC; cdr3_aa: CASSYKGRLAGPTYEQYF; clone_size: .; j_call: TRBJ2-7; d_call: TRBD2; v_call: TRBV6-2/TRBV6-3
cdr3_nt: TGCGCCAGCAGCGCGGACATATCCTACGAGCAGTACTTC; cdr3_aa: CASSADISYEQYF; clone_size: .; j_call: TRBJ2-7; d_call: .; v_call: TRBV5-1